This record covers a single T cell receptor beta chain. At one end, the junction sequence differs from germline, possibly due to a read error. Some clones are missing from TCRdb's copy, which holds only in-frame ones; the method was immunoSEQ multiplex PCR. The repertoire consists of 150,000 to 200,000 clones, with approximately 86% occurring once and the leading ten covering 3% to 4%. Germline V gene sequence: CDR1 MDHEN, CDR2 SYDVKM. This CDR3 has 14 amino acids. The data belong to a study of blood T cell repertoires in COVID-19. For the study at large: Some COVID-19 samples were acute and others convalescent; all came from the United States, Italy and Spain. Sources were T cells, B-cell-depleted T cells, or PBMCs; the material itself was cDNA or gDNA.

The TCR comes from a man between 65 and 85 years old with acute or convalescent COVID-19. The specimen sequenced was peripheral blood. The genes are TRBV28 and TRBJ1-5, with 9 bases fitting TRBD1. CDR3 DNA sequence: TGTGCCGGCAGTAACAGGGGGCGCAGGCAGCCCCAGCATTTT. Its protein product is CAGSNRGRRQPQHF.